The 18 T cell receptor beta chains listed next were all sequenced from one sample in a study of T cell responses to AZD1222 COVID-19 vaccine. TCRdb's table, derived via immunoSEQ multiplex PCR, lists solely in-frame clones and lacks some. The table lists around 150,000 clones, approximately 91% of them singletons. The material was peripheral blood, obtained 28 days after the second AZD1222 dose. Every receptor here comes from an adult who received the AZD1222 COVID-19 vaccine.

The chain recombines TRBV6-4 with TRBJ2-3; 9 positions match TRBD1. The V gene end was trimmed by 8 bases and the J gene end by 0 bases; junction bases not matched to a gene: 3. CDR1 and CDR2 from the germline V gene are MRHNA and SNTAGT. This CDR3 is built from 14 residues. CDR3 coding DNA: TGTGCCAGCGCACAGGGGGCTAGCACAGATACGCAGTATTTT. Residues: CASAQGASTDTQYF.

V gene TRBV28 combines with J gene TRBJ1-1, with a weak D call TRBD1 (6 bases). From germline, CDR1 is MDHEN and CDR2 SYDVKM. The CDR3 loop spans 13 amino acids. The CDR3 region has the DNA TGTGTCACGGGGGCCCGAACGGACACTGAAGCTTTCTTT. It codes for CVTGARTDTEAFF.

This rearrangement joins TRBV15 to TRBJ1-2; 9 bases are shared with TRBD1. The V and J ends lost 0 bases and 2 bases, in that order; junction bases with no gene match: 1. The CDR3 covers 15 residues. CDR1 is LNHNV, CDR2 YYDKDF, per germline (reference sequence). The CDR3 DNA reads TGTGCCACCAGCAGAGAGGGACAGGGAAACTATGGCTACACCTTC. Its translation is CATSREGQGNYGYTF.

CDR3 sequence (DNA): TGTGCCAGCAGCTTATTTGGGACAGACGAAAAACTGTTTTTT. Amino acid sequence: CASSLFGTDEKLFF. The V and J genes are TRBV7-2 and TRBJ1-4; the match to TRBD1 covers 7 bases. Germline CDR1 and CDR2: SGHTA and FQGNSA. The CDR3 covers 14 residues. J gave up 8 bases and V 2 bases, and 5 bases lay outside the gene matches.

The gene calls are TRBV6-1 and TRBJ1-3; D call uncertain. This CDR3 region has 12 residues. V was clipped by 2 bases and J by 4 bases, with 3 bases between them. Germline V gene sequence: CDR1 MNHNS, CDR2 SASEGT. The CDR3 loop is CASSEFGNTIYF. The CDR3, as DNA: TGTGCCAGCAGTGAATTCGGAAACACCATATATTTT.

The chain carries TRBV14 and TRBJ1-6; D is perhaps TRBD1 (5 bases). The germline V and J ends were trimmed by 5 bases and 7 bases, with 15 bases remaining between them. CDR3 length: 15 amino acids. Germline V gene sequence: CDR1 SGHDN, CDR2 FVKESK. CDR3 nucleotide sequence: TGTGCCAGCAGCTCGACCGGGGCCTTAAATTCACCCCTCCACTTT. It codes for CASSSTGALNSPLHF.

The chain couples TRBV29-1 to TRBJ2-7, with D uncertain. The V end was cut by 7 bases, the J end by 0 bases, with 7 bases between. This CDR3 is 11 amino acids long. Germline CDR1 reads SQVTM; CDR2 reads ANQGSEA. In nucleotides, the CDR3 is TGCAGCGCCACCTCCTCCTACGAGCAGTACTTC. Its translation: CSATSSYEQYF.

The rearrangement links TRBV18 to TRBJ1-1; D unresolved. The CDR3 extends over 15 amino acids. From germline, CDR1 is KGHSH and CDR2 LQKENI. V shed 4 bases and J shed 4 bases, with 16 bases lying between them. The CDR3 protein is CASSRGAQAGTEAFF. For the CDR3, the DNA is TGTGCCAGCTCACGGGGAGCTCAGGCGGGCACTGAAGCTTTCTTT.

V usage is TRBV5-1 and J usage is TRBJ1-3, with 9 bases matching TRBD1. CDR3 length: 15 amino acids. V was pared by 3 bases and J by 3 bases, with 4 bases of the junction left unmatched. The germline V gene encodes CDR1 SGHRS and CDR2 YFSETQ. This chain's CDR3 is CASSWGQGFGNTIYF. In DNA form, the CDR3 reads TGCGCCAGCAGCTGGGGACAGGGTTTTGGAAACACCATATATTTT.

On this clone itself: Other DNA sequences from this sample encode an identical CDR3 as well. The J gene is TRBJ2-1, the V gene TRBV6-5, with 7 nucleotides matching TRBD1. Unmatched junction bases numbered 2, after V lost 6 bases and J lost 3 bases. This CDR3 region has 13 residues. Germline loops: CDR1 MNHEY, CDR2 SVGAGI. CDR3 loop: CASRRDSYNEQFF. The CDR3 DNA reads TGTGCCAGCAGGAGGGACAGCTACAATGAGCAGTTCTTC.

This clone is categorized as medium-sized (0.01 to 0.1%). V gene TRBV10-1 combines with J gene TRBJ1-2, with D hard to call. CDR1 and CDR2 from the germline V gene are WNHNN and SYGVQD (reference sequence). The CDR3 totals 11 residues. Trimming took off 6 bases at V and 4 bases at J, with 6 bases between the two ends. CDR3 region: CASSVPYGYTF. For the CDR3, the DNA is TGCGCCAGCAGCGTCCCCTATGGCTACACCTTC.

The chain recombines TRBV12-3 or TRBV12-4 with TRBJ1-1; no reliable D call. Trimming left V 4 bases short and J 5 bases short, with 11 bases between. The CDR3 runs to 13 residues. CDR3 in amino acids: CASSSNWGTEAFF. Written as DNA, the CDR3 is TGTGCCAGCAGTTCCAACTGGGGAACTGAAGCTTTCTTT.

This chain uses TRBV7-2 with TRBJ2-2, with a weak D call TRBD1 (6 bases). This CDR3 region has 12 residues. The V end lost 6 bases, the J end lost 8 bases, and 10 bases lay between the germline ends. From germline, CDR1 is SGHTA and CDR2 FQGNSA. CDR3 bases: TGTGCCAGCAGTACCCAGGGGGGGGAGCTGTTTTTT. This codes for CASSTQGGELFF.

The genes are TRBV5-4 and TRBJ2-6; D is ambiguous. Trimming removed 2 bases at V and 0 bases at J, with 3 bases between. The CDR3 covers 14 residues. CDR1 SGHNT and CDR2 YYREEE come from the germline V gene (reference sequence). CDR3 region: CASSLDSGANVLTF. The CDR3 coding sequence is TGTGCCAGCAGCTTAGACTCTGGGGCCAACGTCCTGACTTTC. Combining the CDR3 with reference TRBV5-4 and TRBJ2-6 gives the whole variable domain ETGVTQSPTHLIKTRGQQVTLRCSSQSGHNTVSWYQQALGQGPQFIFQYYREEENGRGNFPPRFSGLQFPNYSSELNVNALELDDSALYLCASSLDSGANVLTFGAGSRLTVL.

This chain connects TRBV7-2 to TRBJ2-5; 9 bases are shared with TRBD2. CDR3 size: 14 residues. Unmatched junction bases numbered 6, after V lost 3 bases and J lost 7 bases. Germline-derived CDR1 and CDR2 are SGHTA and FQGNSA. Written as DNA, the CDR3 is TGTGCCAGCAGCTTCGGCGGGGGGGCAAGGACCCAGTACTTC. Protein: CASSFGGGARTQYF.

V and J are TRBV3-1 (or the pseudogene TRBV3-2) and TRBJ2-3; the match to TRBD2 covers 9 bases. V was pared by 1 base and J by 5 bases, with 7 bases of the junction left unmatched. This CDR3 has 16 amino acids. Germline-derived CDR1 and CDR2 are LGHDT and YNNKEL (reference sequence). CDR3 loop: CASSQARGRARDTQYF. The CDR3 DNA is TGTGCCAGCAGCCAAGCCCGCGGGAGGGCCAGAGATACGCAGTATTTT.

The chain carries TRBV5-1 and TRBJ2-3; 13 positions agree with TRBD2. Germline CDR1 reads SGHRS; CDR2 reads YFSETQ. With 0 bases clipped from V and 4 bases from J, the junction kept 2 bases outside the gene matches. The CDR3 is 16 amino acids. CDR3 sequence (DNA): TGCGCCAGCAGCTTGGGGGGACTAGCGGGATCAGATACGCAGTATTTT. As protein: CASSLGGLAGSDTQYF. Supplemented by reference TRBV5-1 and TRBJ2-3, the full variable domain reads KAGVTQTPRYLIKTRGQQVTLSCSPISGHRSVSWYQQTPGQGLQFLFEYFSETQRNKGNFPGRFSGRQFSNSRSEMNVSTLELGDSALYLCASSLGGLAGSDTQYFGPGTRLTVL.

The chain joins TRBV4-1 to TRBJ1-1, with D perhaps TRBD1 (6 bases). The germline CDR1 and CDR2 sequences are MGHRA and YSYEKL. The CDR3 runs 14 residues. The V gene lost 3 bases and the J gene lost 2 bases, with 10 bases spanning the gap. CDR3 in DNA: TGCGCCAGCAGCCAGTGGACAGCCAACACTGAAGCTTTCTTT. Amino acids: CASSQWTANTEAFF.